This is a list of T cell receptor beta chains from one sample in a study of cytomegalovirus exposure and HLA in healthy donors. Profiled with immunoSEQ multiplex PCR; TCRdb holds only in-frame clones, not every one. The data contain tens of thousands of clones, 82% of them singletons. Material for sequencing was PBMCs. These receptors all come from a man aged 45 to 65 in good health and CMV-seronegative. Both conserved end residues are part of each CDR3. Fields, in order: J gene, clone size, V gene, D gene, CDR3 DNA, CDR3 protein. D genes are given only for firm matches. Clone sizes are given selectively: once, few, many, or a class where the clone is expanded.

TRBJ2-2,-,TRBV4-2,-,TGTGCCAGCAGCCAAGAAGTCAGAGGATCGGAGACCGGGGAGCTGTTTTTT,CASSQEVRGSETGELFF
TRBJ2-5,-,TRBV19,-,TGTGCCAGTAGTATCGCCTCAGGGGCCCTGTGGACCCAGTACTTC,CASSIASGALWTQYF
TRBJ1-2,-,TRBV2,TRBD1,TGTGCCAGCAGTGGGAGGACAGGGACTGACTATGGCTACCCCTTC,CASSGRTGTDYGYPF
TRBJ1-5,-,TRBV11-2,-,TGTGCCAGCAGCTTAGCGAGGACACAACTCAGCAATCAGCCCCAGCATTTT,CASSLARTQLSNQPQHF
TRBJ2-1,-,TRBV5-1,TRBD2,TGCGCCAGCAGCGTCGGACTAGCGGGAGGGATAAACAATGAGCAGTTCTTC,CASSVGLAGGINNEQFF
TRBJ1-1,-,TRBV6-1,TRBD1,TGTGCCAGCCGACAGGGAGTACAAACTGAAGCTTTCTTT,CASRQGVQTEAFF
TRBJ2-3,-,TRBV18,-,TGTGCCAGCTCACCCTCACAGCGCACAGATACGCAGTATTTT,CASSPSQRTDTQYF
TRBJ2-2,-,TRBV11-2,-,TGTGCCAGCAGCTTAGTCGGGGTTATCACCGGGGAGCTGTTTTTT,CASSLVGVITGELFF
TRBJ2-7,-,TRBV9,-,TGTGCCAGCAGCGTAGATCGCGGCCCCTCGGGCGAGCAGTACTTC,CASSVDRGPSGEQYF
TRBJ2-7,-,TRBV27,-,TGTGCCAGCAGCAGAAATGGACAGACGTACGAGCAGTACTTC,CASSRNGQTYEQYF
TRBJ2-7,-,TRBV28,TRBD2,TGTGCCAGCAGTCGCACTAGCGGGACCCCCTACGAGCAGTACTTC,CASSRTSGTPYEQYF
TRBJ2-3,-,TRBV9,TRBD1,TGTGCCAGCAGCGTAGCCCATTCCGGGACAGGTACAGATACGCAGTATTTT,CASSVAHSGTGTDTQYF
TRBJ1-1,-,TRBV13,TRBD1,TGTGCCAGCAGCCCCAGGGGGCGCAAGTCGGGGACTGAAGCTTTCTTT,CASSPRGRKSGTEAFF
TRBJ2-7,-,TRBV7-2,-,TGTGCCAGCAGCTTAGCGCTCTCTAGGCGGAACCCCTACGAGCAGTACTTC,CASSLALSRRNPYEQYF
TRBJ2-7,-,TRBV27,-,TGTGCCAGCAGTCCCGGCGGGCTTCCTTCCTACGAGCAGTACTTC,CASSPGGLPSYEQYF
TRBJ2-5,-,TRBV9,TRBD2,TGTGCCAGCAGCGTAGGGCTAGCGGGAGTCCGGGGGGAGACCCAGTACTTC,CASSVGLAGVRGETQYF
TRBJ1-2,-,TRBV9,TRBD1,TGTGCCAGCAGCGTAGGAGGGGGCGGATATGGCTACACCTTC,CASSVGGGGYGYTF
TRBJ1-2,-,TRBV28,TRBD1,TGTGCCAGCAGTCCGGGGAGTGGGACAGGGTTGAGGGGCTACACCTTC,CASSPGSGTGLRGYTF
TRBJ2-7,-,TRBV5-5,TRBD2,TGTGCCAGCAGCCCCTCGCCGGGACTAGCGGGAGAGGTGGAGTACTTC,CASSPSPGLAGEVEYF
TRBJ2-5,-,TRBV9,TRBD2,TGTGCCAGCAGCCCCCCCGGTAGCGGGAGCAGGAAGACCCAGTACTTC,CASSPPGSGSRKTQYF
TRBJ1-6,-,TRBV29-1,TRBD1,TGCAGCGTTGCGACAGGGTATAATTCACCCCTCCACTTT,CSVATGYNSPLHF
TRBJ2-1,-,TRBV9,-,TGTGCCAGCAGCGTAGATGGCGACAAGCAGTTCTTC,CASSVDGDKQFF
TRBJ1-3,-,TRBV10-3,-,TGTGCCATCAGTGAGAGTATGAGGGAGTTGAGAAACACCATATATTTT,CAISESMRELRNTIYF
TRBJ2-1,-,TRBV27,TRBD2,TGTGCCAGCAGTTTACCTCCTCTAGCGGGAGGGCCCAGTGAGCAGTTCTTC,CASSLPPLAGGPSEQFF
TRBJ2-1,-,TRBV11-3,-,TGTGCCAGCAGCCCTGGAACCGGGACTCCAACCTACAATGAGCAGTTCTTC,CASSPGTGTPTYNEQFF
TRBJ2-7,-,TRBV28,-,TGTGCCAGCAGTTTGGGTATGGGGAGATGGCACTTC,CASSLGMGRWHF
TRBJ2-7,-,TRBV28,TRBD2,TGTGCCAGCAGTCCCGGGGGGGGGTGGGAGCAGTACTTC,CASSPGGGWEQYF
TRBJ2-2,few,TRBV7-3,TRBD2,TGTGCCAGCAGCTTAAAAGGCCTAGCGGGAACGAACACCGGGGAGCTGTTTTTT,CASSLKGLAGTNTGELFF
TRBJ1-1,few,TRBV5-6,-,TGTGCCAGCAGCTTGGGACAGCCGAACACTGAAGCTTTCTTT,CASSLGQPNTEAFF
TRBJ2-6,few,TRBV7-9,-,TGTGCCAGCAGCTTGTCCATCTCTGGGGCCAACGTCCTGACTTTC,CASSLSISGANVLTF
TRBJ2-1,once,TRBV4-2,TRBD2,TGTGCCCTCGGACTAGCGGGACCCTACAATGAGCAGTTCTTC,CALGLAGPYNEQFF
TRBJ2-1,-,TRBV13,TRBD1,TGTGCCAGCAGCTTTTCGATTTACTCGACAGGGGTACACAATGAGCAGTTCTTC,CASSFSIYSTGVHNEQFF
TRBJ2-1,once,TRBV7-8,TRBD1,TGTGCCAGCAGCTCGGGACAGTCCTTGTACAATGAGCAGTTCTTC,CASSSGQSLYNEQFF
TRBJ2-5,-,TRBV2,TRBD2,TGTGCCAGCAGTCCTGGACTAGAAGAGACCCAGTACTTC,CASSPGLEETQYF